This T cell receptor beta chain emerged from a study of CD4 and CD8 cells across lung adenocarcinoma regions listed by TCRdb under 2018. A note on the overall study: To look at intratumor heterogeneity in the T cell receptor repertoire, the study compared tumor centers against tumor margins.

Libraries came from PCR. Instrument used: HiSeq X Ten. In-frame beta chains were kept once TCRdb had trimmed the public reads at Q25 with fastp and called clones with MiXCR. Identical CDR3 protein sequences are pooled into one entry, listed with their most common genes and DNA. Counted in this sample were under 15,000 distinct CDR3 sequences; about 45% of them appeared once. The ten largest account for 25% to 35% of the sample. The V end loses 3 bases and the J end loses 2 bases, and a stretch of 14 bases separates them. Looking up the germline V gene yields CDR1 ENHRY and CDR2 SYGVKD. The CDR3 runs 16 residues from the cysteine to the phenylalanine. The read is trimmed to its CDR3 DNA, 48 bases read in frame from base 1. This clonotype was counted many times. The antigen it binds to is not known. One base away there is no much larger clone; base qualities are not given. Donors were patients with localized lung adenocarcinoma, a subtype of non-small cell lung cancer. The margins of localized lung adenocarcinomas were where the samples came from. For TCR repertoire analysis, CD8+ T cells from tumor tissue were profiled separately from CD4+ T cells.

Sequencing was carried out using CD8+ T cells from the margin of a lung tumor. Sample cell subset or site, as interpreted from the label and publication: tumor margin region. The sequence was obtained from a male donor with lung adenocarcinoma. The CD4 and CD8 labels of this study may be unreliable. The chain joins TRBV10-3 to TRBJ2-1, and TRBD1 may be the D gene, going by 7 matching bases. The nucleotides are TGTGCCATCAGTGAAGGGGGCGGGATTACCTACAATGAGCAGTTCTTC. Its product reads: CAISEGGGITYNEQFF.